The clone carrying this T cell receptor beta chain was observed a handful of times. What it binds is not known. The investigators reverse transcribed all of the isolated RNA, so they sequenced expressed TCRB transcripts. TCRdb's table, derived via immunoSEQ multiplex PCR, lists solely in-frame clones and lacks some. The sample contains approximately 380,000 clones, approximately 16% of which appear only once. This entry comes from a study of beta chain features in type 1 diabetes. A CD45RO/CCR7/CD25/CD127/CD95/CD27 panel sorted naive, central memory, regulatory and stem cell-like memory CD4+ cells. The CDR3 length is 13 residues. Germline assignment: CDR1 GTSNPN and CDR2 SVGIG (reference sequence). Trimming removed 4 bases at V and 8 bases at J, with 17 bases between. Findings of the study overall: Equally in patients and controls, PCR might preferentially amplify shorter templates. Type 1 diabetes patients had fewer VDJ junction insertions and more deletions.

The chain is built from TRBV30 and TRBJ1-2; possible D gene TRBD1, 6 bases. The sample consisted of naive CD4+ T cells from blood. The TCR was taken from a woman aged 18 to 35 in good health. DNA for the CDR3: TGTGCCTGGATCAAAACAGGGACCGGGGGCTACACCTTC. Translation: CAWIKTGTGGYTF.